These 10 T cell receptor beta chains were sequenced from one sample in a study of blood T cell repertoires in COVID-19. Only in-frame clones appear in the TCRdb table, and some are missing; sequencing was by immunoSEQ multiplex PCR. The table has 250,000 to 300,000 clones, roughly 86% seen once; the top ten hold approximately 1%. Material: PBMCs or T cells enriched from blood (not recorded which). These receptors all come from a woman aged 25 to 39 who had recovered from COVID-19.

Only a few counts were recorded for this clone. The chain joins TRBV15 to TRBJ2-7; D perhaps matches TRBD1 (6 bases). Looked up from germline, CDR1 is LNHNV and CDR2 is YYDKDF (reference sequence). The V end lost 0 bases, the J end lost 4 bases, and 13 bases lay between the germline ends. This CDR3 has 15 residues. CDR3 amino acids: CATSRDRQARYEQYF. The CDR3, as DNA: TGTGCCACCAGCAGAGATCGACAGGCTAGGTACGAGCAGTACTTC.

V usage is TRBV18 and J usage is TRBJ2-5; 11 bases map to TRBD1. Germline CDR1 and CDR2: KGHSH and LQKENI. The CDR3 is 16 amino acids. V lost 3 bases to trimming and J lost 5 bases; unmatched junction nucleotides: 8. The CDR3 nucleotides read TGTGCCAGCTCACCCGCGGACAGGGGGCGGTCGGAGACCCAGTACTTC. Translation: CASSPADRGRSETQYF.

This rearrangement joins TRBV2 to TRBJ2-1; tentatively, D is TRBD2 (6 bases). Germline CDR1 SNHLY, CDR2 FYNNEI. This CDR3 has 14 amino acids. V lost 6 bases, J lost 0 bases, and 9 bases lay in between. The CDR3 bases are TGTGCCAGCAGCCCGGGACTCTCCTACAATGAGCAGTTCTTC. This translates into CASSPGLSYNEQFF.

The chain combines TRBV7-9 with TRBJ2-1; 7 bases match TRBD1. V dropped 7 bases and J dropped 4; count of bases not matched to a gene: 10. CDR1 is SEHNR, CDR2 FQNEAQ, per germline (reference sequence). This CDR3 region has 15 residues. The CDR3 protein is CASTLPGTVYNEQFF. Written as DNA, the CDR3 is TGTGCCAGCACCCTCCCCGGGACAGTTTACAATGAGCAGTTCTTC.

The V call is TRBV24-1, the J call TRBJ2-3, with D tentatively TRBD2 (5 bases). Germline V gene data show CDR1 as KGHDR and CDR2 as SFDVKD. Trimming stripped 3 bases from V and 5 bases from J, with 17 bases between. The CDR3 extends over 16 amino acids. The CDR3 coding sequence is TGTGCCACCAGTGATCGGGGAGAACGACAAGGAGATACGCAGTATTTT. Translating gives CATSDRGERQGDTQYF.

This chain links TRBV5-1 with TRBJ2-3; weak D call: TRBD2 (6 bases). Trimming took 0 bases from V and 8 from J, leaving 19 bases between them. The CDR3 runs to 16 residues. The germline V gene encodes CDR1 SGHRS and CDR2 YFSETQ. CDR3 residues: CASSLGGIGSGATQYF. The CDR3, as DNA: TGCGCCAGCAGCTTGGGAGGAATAGGTAGCGGTGCTACGCAGTATTTT.

The chain joins TRBV28 to TRBJ1-1, with D perhaps matching TRBD1 (6 bases). V dropped 9 bases and J dropped 5 bases, with 13 bases sitting between them. This CDR3 region has 12 residues. Germline loops: CDR1 MDHEN, CDR2 SYDVKM. The CDR3 region is CASREGGTEAFF. The CDR3 DNA reads TGTGCCAGTCGAGAAGGGGGAACTGAAGCTTTCTTT.

The chain is built from TRBV30 and TRBJ1-3; 8 nucleotides agree with TRBD1. After removal of 3 bases from V and 0 bases from J, the junction contained 7 bases not matched to a gene. CDR3 length: 16 residues. From germline, CDR1 is GTSNPN and CDR2 SVGIG (reference sequence). CDR3 nucleotide sequence: TGTGCCTGGAGCCGGACAGGGACCATCTCTGGAAACACCATATATTTT. Residues: CAWSRTGTISGNTIYF.

The chain is built from TRBV14 and TRBJ1-2; TRBD1 matches 7 bases. Germline-derived CDR1 and CDR2 are SGHDN and FVKESK. The CDR3 runs to 15 residues. J gave up 4 bases and V 3 bases, and 8 bases lay outside the gene matches. In DNA, the CDR3 is TGTGCCAGCAGCCATCTGACAGGGTCCGGCTATGGCTACACCTTC. Protein sequence: CASSHLTGSGYGYTF.

J is TRBJ1-2 and V is TRBV10-3; TRBD1 aligns across 8 bases. The CDR3 is 15 residues long. The V gene end was trimmed by 3 bases and the J gene end by 3 bases; junction bases not matched to a gene: 6. Germline V CDR1 and CDR2: ENHRY, SYGVKD. In DNA, the CDR3 is TGTGCCATCAGTGACTATCAGGGGGCAGACTATGGCTACACCTTC. It codes for CAISDYQGADYGYTF.